This passage covers 10 T cell receptor beta chains from one sample sequenced in a study of human T cells and chemical hapten exposure (dated by TCRdb to the early 2020s). The method was RACE. The sample was run on a NextSeq 500. The public reads were reanalyzed by TCRdb: fastp trimming at Q25, MiXCR alignment, in-frame beta chains only. Rows are combined by CDR3 protein, so each entry shows the most common genes and DNA. For this sample there are about 77,000 distinct CDR3 sequences; 14% appear just once. The top ten constitute roughly 4.5% of the sample. In light of the paper, this sample's time point label describes: pre-sensitization, week 0. Read against the paper, the sample's treatment or condition label means: therapeutic diphenylcyclopropenone sensitization with weekly scalp DPC. Sequences were derived from whole blood, sampled in connection with sensitization to the hapten diphenylcyclopropenone (DPC). All receptors derive from a woman between 50 and 59 years old with alopecia areata. Some clones in this sample may be carry-over from other donors' samples.

Relative to its sample, this clonotype is medium-sized. The chain is built from TRBV20-1 and TRBJ2-1; 9 bases fit TRBD2. CDR3 size: 14 residues. Germline V lookup: CDR1 DFQATT, CDR2 SNEGSKA (reference sequence). J was trimmed by 8 bases and V by 1 base; bases with no gene match: 6. CDR3 nucleotide sequence: TGCAGTGCTAGAGTCGCGGGAGGGCCCCATGAGCAGTTCTTC. This sequence encodes CSARVAGGPHEQFF.

This clonotype was detected only a few times. This chain links TRBV6-6 with TRBJ2-5; 7 nucleotides line up with TRBD2. Trimming took 1 base from V and 5 from J; bases not matched to a gene: 7. In germline, CDR1 is MNHNY, CDR2 SVGAGI (reference sequence). The CDR3 contains 15 residues. The CDR3 region is CASSYYREDEETQYF. CDR3 DNA: TGTGCCAGCAGTTACTATCGGGAGGACGAGGAGACCCAGTACTTC.

This clonotype has a count of ten or more. The chain joins TRBV5-6 to TRBJ2-4; 10 nucleotides match TRBD2. Unmatched junction bases numbered 7, after V lost 4 bases and J lost 3 bases. CDR1 is SGHDT, CDR2 YYEEEE, per germline. The CDR3 sequence is 16 residues long. The CDR3: CASSPTLAGVKNIQYF. The CDR3 bases are TGTGCCAGCAGCCCCACCCTAGCGGGAGTCAAAAACATTCAGTACTTC.

This clonotype appeared a few times. The genes are TRBV3-1 and TRBJ2-7, with no clear D. This CDR3 spans 11 amino acids. CDR1 and CDR2 from the germline V gene are LGHDT and YNNKEL (reference sequence). The ends were cut back, 0 bases at V and 6 bases at J, with 3 bases in the middle. The CDR3 DNA follows: TGTGCCAGCAGCCAAGAGCGCGAGCAGTACTTC. This translates into CASSQEREQYF.

The chain uses TRBV6-2 or TRBV6-3 and TRBJ1-5; the D is unclear. Germline V gene lookup returns CDR1 MNHEY and CDR2 SVGEGT. The CDR3 sequence is 15 residues long. V lost 0 bases and J lost 6, with 12 bases in between. The CDR3 DNA is TGTGCCAGCAGTTACTCTTGGGCCATGACTCAGCCCCAGCATTTT. As protein: CASSYSWAMTQPQHF.

This clonotype was detected only a few times. The chain joins TRBV30 to TRBJ2-7; 8 bases map to TRBD1. The CDR3 runs 14 residues. The germline V gene has CDR1 GTSNPN and CDR2 SVGIG (reference sequence). The J segment lost 3 bases and the V segment lost 2 bases, leaving 6 bases of the junction unmatched. Here the CDR3 DNA reads TGTGCCTGGAGTACCCGGACAGGGAGCTACGAGCAGTACTTC. It is translated as CAWSTRTGSYEQYF.

The table lists this clonotype with many counts. Here the CDR3 reads CASSSDREMRGTEAFF. The CDR3 DNA follows: TGCGCCAGCAGCAGTGACAGGGAAATGAGAGGAACTGAAGCTTTCTTT. The gene calls are TRBV5-1 and TRBJ1-1, with 7 bases identical to TRBD1. Germline loops: CDR1 SGHRS, CDR2 YFSETQ. CDR3 length: 16 residues. The junction had 14 bases not matched to a gene; V was cut back by 4 bases and J by 5 bases.

This clonotype has just a few counts. The chain combines TRBV12-5 with TRBJ2-6; perhaps TRBD2 as D (7 bases). Germline V CDR1 and CDR2: LGHNT, FRNRAP. This CDR3 comprises 21 residues. V was cut by 0 bases and J by 0 bases, with 21 bases left in between. CDR3 region: CASGLVRNLAETGSGANVLTF. Written as DNA, the CDR3 is TGTGCTAGTGGTTTGGTACGAAACCTAGCGGAGACAGGCTCTGGGGCCAACGTCCTGACTTTC. The full variable domain, its missing parts supplied by reference TRBV12-5 and TRBJ2-6, is DARVTQTPRHKVTEMGQEVTMRCQPILGHNTVFWYRQTMMQGLELLAYFRNRAPLDDSGMPKDRFSAEMPDATLATLKIQPSEPRDSAVYFCASGLVRNLAETGSGANVLTFGAGSRLTVL.

The V gene is TRBV12-3 or TRBV12-4, the J gene TRBJ2-1, with TRBD2 matching 11 bases. Trimming took 6 bases from V and 7 from J; bases not matched to a gene: 8. The CDR3 consists of 15 residues. Written as DNA, the CDR3 is TGTGCCAGCAGGCCGGGACTAGCGGAAACGAATGAGCAGTTCTTC. It codes for CASRPGLAETNEQFF.

This clonotype has only a few counts. This chain connects TRBV6-2 or TRBV6-3 to TRBJ2-7; tentatively, D is TRBD1 (6 bases). Germline V gene lookup returns CDR1 MNHEY and CDR2 SVGEGT. The CDR3 spans 14 residues. V was pared by 4 bases and J by 6 bases, with 16 bases between. CDR3 region: CASSLNPQGGEQYF. The CDR3 nucleotides read TGTGCCAGCAGTTTGAACCCACAGGGCGGCGAGCAGTACTTC.